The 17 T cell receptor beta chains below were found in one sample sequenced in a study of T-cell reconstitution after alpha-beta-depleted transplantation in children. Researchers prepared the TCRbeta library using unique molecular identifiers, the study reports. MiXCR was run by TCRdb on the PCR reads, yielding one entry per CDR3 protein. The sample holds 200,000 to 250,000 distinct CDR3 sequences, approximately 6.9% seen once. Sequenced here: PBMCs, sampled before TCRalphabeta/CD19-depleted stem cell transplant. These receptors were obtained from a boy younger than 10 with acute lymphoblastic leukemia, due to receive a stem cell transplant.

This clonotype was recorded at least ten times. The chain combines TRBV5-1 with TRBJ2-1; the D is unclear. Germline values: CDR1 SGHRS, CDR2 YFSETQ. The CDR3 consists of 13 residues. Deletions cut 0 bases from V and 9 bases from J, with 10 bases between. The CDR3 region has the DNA TGCGCCAGCAGCTTGGATCGCCCGGTTGAGCAGTTCTTC. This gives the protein CASSLDRPVEQFF.

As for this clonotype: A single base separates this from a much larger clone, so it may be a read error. The CDR3 sequence is CASSAGTAYSSYEQYV. The CDR3 DNA is TGTGCCAGTAGTGCCGGGACAGCGTACTCGTCCTACGAGCAGTACGTC. This chain links TRBV19 with TRBJ2-7; the match to TRBD1 covers 7 bases. The V gene end was trimmed by 5 bases and the J gene end by 1 base; junction bases not matched to a gene: 11. The CDR3 consists of 16 residues. Germline V gene sequence: CDR1 LNHDA, CDR2 SQIVND (reference sequence).

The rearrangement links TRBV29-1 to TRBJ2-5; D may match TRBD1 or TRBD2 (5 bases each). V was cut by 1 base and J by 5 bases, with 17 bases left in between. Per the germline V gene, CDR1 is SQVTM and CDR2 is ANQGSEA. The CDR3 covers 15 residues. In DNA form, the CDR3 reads TGCAGCGTTGAAGTCCCCGGGACGGCCTGGGAGACCCAGTACTTC. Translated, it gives CSVEVPGTAWETQYF. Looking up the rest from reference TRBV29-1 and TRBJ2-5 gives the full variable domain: SAVISQKPSRDICQRGTSLTIQCQVDSQVTMMFWYRQQPGQSLTLIATANQGSEATYESGFVIDKFPISRPNLTFSTLTVSNMSPEDSSIYLCSVEVPGTAWETQYFGPGTRLLVL.

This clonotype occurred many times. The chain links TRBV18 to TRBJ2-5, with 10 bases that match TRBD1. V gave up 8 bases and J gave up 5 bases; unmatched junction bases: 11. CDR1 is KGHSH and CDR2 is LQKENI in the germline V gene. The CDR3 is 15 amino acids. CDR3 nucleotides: TGTGCCAGCGGATCCGGGACAGGGGACGGGGAGACCCAGTACTTC. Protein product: CASGSGTGDGETQYF.

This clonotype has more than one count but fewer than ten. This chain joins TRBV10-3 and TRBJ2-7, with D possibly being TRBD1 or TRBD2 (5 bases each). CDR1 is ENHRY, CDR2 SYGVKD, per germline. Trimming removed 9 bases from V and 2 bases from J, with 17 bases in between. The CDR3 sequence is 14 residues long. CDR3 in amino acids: CAMGPGTVTYEQYF. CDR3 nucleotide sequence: TGTGCCATGGGCCCCGGGACGGTAACCTACGAGCAGTACTTC.

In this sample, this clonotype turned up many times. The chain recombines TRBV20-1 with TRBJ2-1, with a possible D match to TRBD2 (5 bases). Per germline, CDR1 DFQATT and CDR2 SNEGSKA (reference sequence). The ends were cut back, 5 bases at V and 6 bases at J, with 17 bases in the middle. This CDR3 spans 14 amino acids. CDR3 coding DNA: TGCAGTGCTGCCAGCCGGACTCGGATCAATGAGCAGTTCTTC. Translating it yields CSAASRTRINEQFF.

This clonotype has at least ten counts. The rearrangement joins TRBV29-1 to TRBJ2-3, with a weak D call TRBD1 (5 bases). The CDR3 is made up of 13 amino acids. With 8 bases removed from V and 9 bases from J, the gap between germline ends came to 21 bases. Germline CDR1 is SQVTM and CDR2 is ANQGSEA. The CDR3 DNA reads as TGCAGCTCTAAGTGGGGCCTGGCAAAAACGCAGTATTTT. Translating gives CSSKWGLAKTQYF.

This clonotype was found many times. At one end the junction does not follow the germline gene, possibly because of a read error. The CDR3 is CASSSTDYQETHYF. In nucleotides, the CDR3 is TGTGCCAGCAGCTCCACAGACTACCAAGAGACCCATTACTTC. The rearrangement uses TRBV7-2 and TRBJ2-5, with D perhaps TRBD2 (5 bases). There are 14 residues in the CDR3. Germline CDR1 and CDR2: SGHTA and FQGNSA.

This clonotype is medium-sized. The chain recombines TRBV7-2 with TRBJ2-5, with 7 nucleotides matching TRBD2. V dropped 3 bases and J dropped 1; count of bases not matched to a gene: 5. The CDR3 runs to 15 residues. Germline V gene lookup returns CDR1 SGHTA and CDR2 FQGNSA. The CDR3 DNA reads TGTGCCAGCAGCTTGGGACTACCATCCCAAGAGACCCAGTACTTC. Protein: CASSLGLPSQETQYF.

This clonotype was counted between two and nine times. The CDR3 protein is CASSLVAGEGRFF. CDR3 coding DNA: TGTGCCAGCAGCTTAGTTGCGGGAGAAGGCCGGTTCTTC. The V call is TRBV7-6, the J call TRBJ2-1, with TRBD2 matching 7 bases. V was clipped by 1 base and J by 15 bases; unmatched bases: 9. The CDR3 length is 13 residues. Looked up from germline, CDR1 is SGHVS and CDR2 is FNYEAQ.

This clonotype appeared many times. The CDR3 region has the DNA TGCGCCAGCAGCGCCGGGGGGGAAGCTTTCTTT. This translates into CASSAGGEAFF. J is TRBJ1-1 and V is TRBV5-1; TRBD1 is a possible D gene (5 bases). The CDR3 is 11 residues long. V was shortened by 4 bases and J by 8 bases, with 9 bases between the two germline ends. Germline V gene lookup returns CDR1 SGHRS and CDR2 YFSETQ.

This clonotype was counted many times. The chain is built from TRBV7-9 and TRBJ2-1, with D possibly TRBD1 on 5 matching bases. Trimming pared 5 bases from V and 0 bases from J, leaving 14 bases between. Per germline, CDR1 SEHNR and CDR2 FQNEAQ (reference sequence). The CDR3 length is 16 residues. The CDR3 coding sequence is TGTGCCAGCAGCCCCGAAAGGGGTAGCTCCTACAATGAGCAGTTCTTC. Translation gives CASSPERGSSYNEQFF.

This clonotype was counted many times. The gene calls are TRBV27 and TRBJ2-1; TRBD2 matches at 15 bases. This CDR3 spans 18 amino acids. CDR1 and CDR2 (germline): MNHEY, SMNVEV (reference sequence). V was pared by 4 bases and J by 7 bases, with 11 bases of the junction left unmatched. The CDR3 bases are TGTGCCAGCAGTTCCACCCCCGGACTAGCGGGAGGGTCTAATGAGCAGTTCTTC. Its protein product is CASSSTPGLAGGSNEQFF.

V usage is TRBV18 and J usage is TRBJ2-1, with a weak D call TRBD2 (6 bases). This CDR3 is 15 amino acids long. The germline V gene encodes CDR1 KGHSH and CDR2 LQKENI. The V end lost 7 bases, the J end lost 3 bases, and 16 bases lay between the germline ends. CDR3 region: CASLANAGGYNEQFF. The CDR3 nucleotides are TGTGCCAGCTTAGCCAACGCCGGGGGCTACAATGAGCAGTTCTTC. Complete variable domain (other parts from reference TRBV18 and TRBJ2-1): NAGVMQNPRHLVRRRGQEARLRCSPMKGHSHVYWYRQLPEEGLKFMVYLQKENIIDESGMPKERFSAEFPKEGPSILRIQQVVRGDSAAYFCASLANAGGYNEQFFGPGTRLTVL.

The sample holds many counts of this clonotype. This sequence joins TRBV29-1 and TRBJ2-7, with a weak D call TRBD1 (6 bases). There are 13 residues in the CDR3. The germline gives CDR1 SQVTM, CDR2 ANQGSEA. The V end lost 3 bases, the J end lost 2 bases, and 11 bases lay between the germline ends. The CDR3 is CSVETGYPYEQYF. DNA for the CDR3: TGCAGCGTTGAGACAGGCTACCCCTACGAGCAGTACTTC.

The CDR3 DNA sequence: TGTGCCAGCAGCTTAGAACTGACAGTTGGGAACACTGAAGCTTTCTTT. Translating it yields CASSLELTVGNTEAFF. The gene calls are TRBV11-3 and TRBJ1-1, with a tentative D call TRBD1 (5 bases). The CDR3 consists of 16 residues. The germline V and J ends were trimmed by 0 bases and 1 base, with 12 bases remaining between them. The germline V gene has CDR1 SGHNT and CDR2 YENEEA.

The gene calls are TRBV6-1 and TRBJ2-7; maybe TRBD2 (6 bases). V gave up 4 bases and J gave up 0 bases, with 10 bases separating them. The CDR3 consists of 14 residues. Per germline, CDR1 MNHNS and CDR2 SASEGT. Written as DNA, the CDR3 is TGTGCCAGCAGTGCCGACGGGAGCTCCTACGAGCAGTACTTC. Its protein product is CASSADGSSYEQYF.